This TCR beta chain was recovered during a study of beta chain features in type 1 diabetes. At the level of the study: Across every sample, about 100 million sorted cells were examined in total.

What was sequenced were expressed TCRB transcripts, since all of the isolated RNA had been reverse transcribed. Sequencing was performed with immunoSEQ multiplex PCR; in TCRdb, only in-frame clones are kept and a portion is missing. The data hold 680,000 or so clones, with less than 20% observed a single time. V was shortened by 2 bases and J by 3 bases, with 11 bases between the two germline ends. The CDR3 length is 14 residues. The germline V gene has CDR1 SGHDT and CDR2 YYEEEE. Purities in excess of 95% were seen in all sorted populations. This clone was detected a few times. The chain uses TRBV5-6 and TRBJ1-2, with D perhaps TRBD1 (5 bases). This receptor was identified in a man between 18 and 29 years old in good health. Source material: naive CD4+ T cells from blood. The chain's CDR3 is CASSFGQGDYGYTF. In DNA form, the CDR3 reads TGTGCCAGCAGCTTTGGGCAGGGCGACTATGGCTACACCTTC.